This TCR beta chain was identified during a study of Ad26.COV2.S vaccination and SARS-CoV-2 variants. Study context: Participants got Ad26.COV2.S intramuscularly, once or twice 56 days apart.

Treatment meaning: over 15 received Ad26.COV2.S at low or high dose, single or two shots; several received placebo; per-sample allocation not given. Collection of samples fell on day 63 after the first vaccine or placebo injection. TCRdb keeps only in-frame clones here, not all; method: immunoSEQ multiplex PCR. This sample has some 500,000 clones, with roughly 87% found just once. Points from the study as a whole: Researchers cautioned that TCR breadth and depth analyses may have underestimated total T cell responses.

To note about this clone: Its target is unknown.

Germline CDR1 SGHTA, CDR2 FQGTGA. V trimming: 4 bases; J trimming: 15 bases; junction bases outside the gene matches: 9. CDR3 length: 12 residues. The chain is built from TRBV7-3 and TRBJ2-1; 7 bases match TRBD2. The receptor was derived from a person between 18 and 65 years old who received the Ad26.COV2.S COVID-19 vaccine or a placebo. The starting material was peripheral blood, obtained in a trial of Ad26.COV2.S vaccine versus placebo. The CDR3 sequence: CASSSRGGRVFF. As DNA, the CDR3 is TGTGCCAGCAGCTCCCGAGGTGGGAGGGTGTTCTTC.